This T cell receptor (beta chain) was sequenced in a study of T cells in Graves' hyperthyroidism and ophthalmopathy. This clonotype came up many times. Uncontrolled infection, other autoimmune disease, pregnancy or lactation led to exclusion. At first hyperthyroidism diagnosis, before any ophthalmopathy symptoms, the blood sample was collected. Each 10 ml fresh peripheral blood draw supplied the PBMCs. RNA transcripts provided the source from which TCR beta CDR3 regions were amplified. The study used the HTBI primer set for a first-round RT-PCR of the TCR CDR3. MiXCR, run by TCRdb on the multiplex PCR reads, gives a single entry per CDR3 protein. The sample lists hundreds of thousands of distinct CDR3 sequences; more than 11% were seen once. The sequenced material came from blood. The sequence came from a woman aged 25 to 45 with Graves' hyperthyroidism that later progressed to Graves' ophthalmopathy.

The CDR3 DNA reads as TGCAGTGTTGACAGGGGGCAAGGTGAAAAACTGTTTTTT. Amino acids: CSVDRGQGEKLFF. The chain joins TRBV20-1 to TRBJ1-4; the match to TRBD1 covers 10 bases. V dropped 7 bases and J dropped 7; count of bases not matched to a gene: 6. The CDR3 length is 13 residues. Germline CDR1 reads DFQATT; CDR2 reads SNEGSKA (reference sequence).